What follows are 20 T cell receptor beta chains derived from one specimen sequenced in a study of Ad26.COV2.S vaccination and SARS-CoV-2 variants. Treatment noted: around 19 received Ad26.COV2.S at low or high dose, single or two shots; 5 received placebo; per-sample allocation not given. Sampling occurred on day 63 after the first vaccine or placebo injection. Data came from immunoSEQ multiplex PCR; TCRdb stores just in-frame clones and leaves some out. The table shows 510,000 or so clones, with approximately 90% occurring only once. Sequencing was performed on peripheral blood, taken in a trial of Ad26.COV2.S vaccine versus placebo. The source of these receptors is a person aged 18 to 59 who received the Ad26.COV2.S COVID-19 vaccine or a placebo.

This clone was detected once. The CDR3 DNA reads as TGTGCCAGCAGGCAGGGGGATCAGCCCCAGCATTTT. It specifies CASRQGDQPQHF. The V call is TRBV6-6, the J call TRBJ1-5, with 7 positions matching TRBD1. The CDR3 has 12 amino acids. With V trimmed by 6 bases and J by 5 bases, 1 base remained unmatched. Germline assignment: CDR1 MNHNY and CDR2 SVGAGI (reference sequence).

The chain links TRBV28 to TRBJ2-4; tentative D call: TRBD2 (5 bases). There are 16 residues in the CDR3. CDR1 MDHEN and CDR2 SYDVKM come from the germline V gene. V gave up 4 bases and J gave up 0 bases, with 13 bases separating them. CDR3 nucleotides: TGTGCCAGCAGTTCCACGGGGAGCCTAGCCAAAAACATTCAGTACTTC. It specifies CASSSTGSLAKNIQYF.

As to this clone: At one end the junction does not follow the germline gene, possibly because of a read error. The V and J genes are TRBV7-2 and TRBJ2-2; D might be TRBD2 (5 bases). The CDR3 runs 17 residues. CDR1 is SGHTA and CDR2 is FQGNSA in the germline V gene. This CDR3 is CASSLARAVMPTGELFF. Here the CDR3 DNA reads TGTGCCAGCAGCCTAGCCCGGGCCGTCATGCCCACCGGGGAGCTGTTTTTT. The entire variable domain, with the rest obtained from reference TRBV7-2 and TRBJ2-2, is as follows: GAGVSQSPSNKVTEKGKDVELRCDPISGHTALYWYRQSLGQGLEFLIYFQGNSAPDKSGLPSDRFSAERTGGSVSTLTIQRTQQEDSAVYLCASSLARAVMPTGELFFGEGSRLTVL.

This chain joins TRBV2 and TRBJ2-7; D is unclear. Between the trimmed V and J ends, which lost 5 bases and 2 bases, there was a span of 10 bases. CDR1 and CDR2 (germline): SNHLY, FYNNEI. The CDR3 has 13 amino acids. CDR3 protein: CASSISRTYEQYF. The DNA for the CDR3 is TGTGCCAGCAGTATATCACGGACCTACGAGCAGTACTTC.

The gene calls are TRBV10-3 and TRBJ1-2; D gene uncertain. The germline CDR1 and CDR2 sequences are ENHRY and SYGVKD. The CDR3 has 13 residues. Trimming shortened V by 3 bases and J by 2 bases, and 7 bases separated the two germline ends. CDR3 in DNA: TGTGCCATCAGTGACTCCGGGAACTATGGCTACACCTTC. Its protein product is CAISDSGNYGYTF.

This clone was counted only a few times. The genes are TRBV28 and TRBJ1-1, with 8 bases lining up with TRBD1. The V gene end was trimmed by 3 bases and the J gene end by 0 bases; junction bases not matched to a gene: 3. CDR1 is MDHEN and CDR2 is SYDVKM in the germline V gene. The CDR3 is 15 amino acids. CDR3 region: CASSLDRVVNTEAFF. CDR3 DNA: TGTGCCAGCAGTTTGGACAGGGTAGTGAACACTGAAGCTTTCTTT.

The chain has TRBV6-5 and TRBJ1-2, with 9 bases that match TRBD1. This CDR3 has 13 amino acids. CDR1 MNHEY and CDR2 SVGAGI come from the germline V gene. The V gene end was trimmed by 5 bases and the J gene end by 3 bases; junction bases not matched to a gene: 1. The CDR3 sequence is CASSTGGYYGYTF. The CDR3 DNA reads TGTGCCAGCAGTACAGGGGGCTACTATGGCTACACCTTC.

This clone was detected a few times. The rearrangement uses TRBV6-5 and TRBJ2-7; TRBD2 matches 7 bases. After removal of 6 bases from V and 4 bases from J, the junction contained 9 bases not matched to a gene. There are 14 residues in the CDR3. Germline V gene sequence: CDR1 MNHEY, CDR2 SVGAGI. Here the CDR3 reads CASRPTSVPYEQYF. The CDR3 nucleotides read TGTGCCAGCAGACCCACTAGCGTACCATACGAGCAGTACTTC.

The chain recombines TRBV6-5 with TRBJ2-1; TRBD2 matches 16 bases. The ends lost 3 bases at V and 8 bases at J; junction bases unmatched: 4. Germline V lookup: CDR1 MNHEY, CDR2 SVGAGI. The CDR3 sequence is 16 residues long. The CDR3 region has the DNA TGTGCCAGCAGTTATGGGACTAGCGGGAGGGCCTATGAGCAGTTCTTC. Amino acid sequence: CASSYGTSGRAYEQFF.

This sequence joins TRBV19 and TRBJ2-5; perhaps TRBD1 as D (5 bases). V gave up 5 bases and J gave up 0 bases, with 7 bases separating them. Per germline, CDR1 LNHDA and CDR2 SQIVND (reference sequence). CDR3 length: 13 residues. The CDR3 region is CASSGAHQETQYF. DNA of the CDR3: TGTGCCAGTAGTGGGGCCCACCAAGAGACCCAGTACTTC.

The V and J genes are TRBV7-9 and TRBJ1-4; perhaps TRBD1 as D (5 bases). CDR3 size: 16 residues. V shed 1 base and J shed 5 bases, with 14 bases lying between them. Germline V CDR1 and CDR2: SEHNR, FQNEAQ (reference sequence). CDR3 amino acids: CASSLGGGLENEKLFF. The CDR3 DNA is TGTGCCAGCAGCTTAGGTGGGGGTCTGGAGAATGAAAAACTGTTTTTT.

The rearrangement links TRBV29-1 to TRBJ2-3; 8 nucleotides agree with TRBD1. The CDR3 is 14 residues long. V was pared by 6 bases and J by 2 bases, with 7 bases of the junction left unmatched. CDR1 is SQVTM and CDR2 is ANQGSEA in the germline V gene. CDR3 sequence reads: CSVRTGSYTDTQYF. For the CDR3, the DNA is TGCAGCGTCCGGACAGGGTCATACACAGATACGCAGTATTTT.

J is TRBJ2-6 and V is TRBV6-2 or TRBV6-3; 7 bases are a match to TRBD1. Unmatched junction bases numbered 4, after V lost 4 bases and J lost 1 base. CDR3 length: 16 amino acids. CDR1 is MNHEY and CDR2 is SVGEGT in the germline V gene. The CDR3 loop reads CASSSVRGSGANVLTF. The CDR3 DNA reads as TGTGCCAGCAGTTCCGTCAGGGGGTCTGGGGCCAACGTCCTGACTTTC.

The J gene is TRBJ2-1, the V gene TRBV19; possible D gene TRBD2, 6 bases. Germline V gives CDR1 LNHDA, CDR2 SQIVND (reference sequence). The CDR3 has 15 residues. Trimming took 1 base from V and 7 from J, leaving 14 bases between them. The CDR3 nucleotides read TGTGCCAGTAGTATAGTTGCGGGATTGGGGAATGAGCAGTTCTTC. Protein: CASSIVAGLGNEQFF.

V gene TRBV30 combines with J gene TRBJ1-2; tentative D call: TRBD1 (6 bases). In germline, CDR1 is GTSNPN, CDR2 SVGIG (reference sequence). V dropped 0 bases and J dropped 10 bases, with 15 bases sitting between them. The CDR3 has 13 residues. This CDR3 is CAWSVHRVGDYTF. CDR3 DNA sequence: TGTGCCTGGAGTGTACACAGGGTAGGGGACTACACCTTC.

This clone has a count of ten or more. This sequence joins TRBV4-1 and TRBJ2-7; D unclear. Germline V gene lookup returns CDR1 MGHRA and CDR2 YSYEKL. The V and J ends lost 5 bases and 3 bases respectively, with 26 bases between them. The CDR3 contains 18 residues. The CDR3 protein is CASSYSPMTPTRIYEQYF. The CDR3, as DNA: TGCGCCAGCAGCTACTCCCCGATGACCCCGACCCGAATCTACGAGCAGTACTTC.

The V and J genes are TRBV7-9 and TRBJ2-1, with 7 bases that match TRBD2. The CDR3 covers 14 residues. Germline loops: CDR1 SEHNR, CDR2 FQNEAQ (reference sequence). The V segment lost 3 bases and the J segment 7 bases; nucleotides outside the gene matches: 6. CDR3 sequence reads: CASSLREWGNEQFF. CDR3 nucleotide sequence: TGTGCCAGCAGCTTGCGGGAGTGGGGAAATGAGCAGTTCTTC.

This clone has more than one count but fewer than ten. The chain has TRBV7-2 and TRBJ1-5, with D possibly being TRBD1 (6 bases). From germline, CDR1 is SGHTA and CDR2 FQGNSA. The CDR3 contains 16 residues. The V gene lost 5 bases and the J gene lost 2 bases, with 16 bases spanning the gap. The CDR3 sequence: CASSPDLSGGNQPQHF. The CDR3 coding sequence is TGTGCCAGCAGCCCTGACTTGTCAGGGGGCAATCAGCCCCAGCATTTT.

J is TRBJ1-1 and V is TRBV28; 8 nucleotides line up with TRBD1. V lost 3 bases and J lost 4; bases outside the gene matches: 7. This CDR3 is built from 15 residues. CDR1 is MDHEN, CDR2 SYDVKM, per germline. CDR3 sequence: CASSFPGQGGTEAFF. The CDR3 DNA sequence: TGTGCCAGCAGTTTTCCCGGACAGGGTGGCACTGAAGCTTTCTTT.

The genes are TRBV6-5 and TRBJ2-7; 7 bases agree with TRBD2. The CDR3 totals 16 residues. Germline assignment: CDR1 MNHEY and CDR2 SVGAGI. After removal of 0 bases from V and 4 bases from J, the junction contained 9 bases not matched to a gene. CDR3 sequence reads: CASSYSRTSVRYEQYF. As DNA, the CDR3 is TGTGCCAGCAGTTACTCGAGAACTAGCGTGCGGTACGAGCAGTACTTC.